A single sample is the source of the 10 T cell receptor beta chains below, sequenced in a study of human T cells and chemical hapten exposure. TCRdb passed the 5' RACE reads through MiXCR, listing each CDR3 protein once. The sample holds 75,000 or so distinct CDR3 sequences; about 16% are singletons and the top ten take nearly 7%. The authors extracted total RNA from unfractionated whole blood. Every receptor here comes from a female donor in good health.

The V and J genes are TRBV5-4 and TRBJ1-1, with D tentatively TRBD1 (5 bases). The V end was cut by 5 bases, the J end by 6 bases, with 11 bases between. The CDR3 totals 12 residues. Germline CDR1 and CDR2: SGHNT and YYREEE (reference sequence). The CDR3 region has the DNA TGTGCCAGCAGTCTACAGGAAGCTGAAGCTTTCTTT. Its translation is CASSLQEAEAFF. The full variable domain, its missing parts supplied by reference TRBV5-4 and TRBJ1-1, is ETGVTQSPTHLIKTRGQQVTLRCSSQSGHNTVSWYQQALGQGPQFIFQYYREEENGRGNFPPRFSGLQFPNYSSELNVNALELDDSALYLCASSLQEAEAFFGQGTRLTVV.

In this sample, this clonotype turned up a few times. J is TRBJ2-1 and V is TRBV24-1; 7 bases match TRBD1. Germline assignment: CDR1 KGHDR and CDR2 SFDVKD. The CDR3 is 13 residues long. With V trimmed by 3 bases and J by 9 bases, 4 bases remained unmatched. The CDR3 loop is CATSDPDRAEQFF. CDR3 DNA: TGTGCCACCAGTGATCCTGACAGGGCTGAGCAGTTCTTC.

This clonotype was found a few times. The CDR3 is CASSFSLAGGQYF. The DNA for the CDR3 is TGTGCCAGCAGTTTCTCACTAGCGGGAGGTCAGTACTTC. V gene TRBV28 combines with J gene TRBJ2-7; 12 bases agree with TRBD2. Germline V gives CDR1 MDHEN, CDR2 SYDVKM. With V trimmed by 3 bases and J by 10 bases, 4 bases remained unmatched. CDR3 length equals 13 residues.

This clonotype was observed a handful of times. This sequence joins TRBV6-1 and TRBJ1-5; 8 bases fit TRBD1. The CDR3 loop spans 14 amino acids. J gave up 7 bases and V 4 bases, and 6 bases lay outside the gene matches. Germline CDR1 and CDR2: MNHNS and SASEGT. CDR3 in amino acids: CASSADRERQPQHF. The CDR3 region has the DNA TGTGCCAGCAGTGCGGACAGGGAGCGCCAGCCCCAGCATTTT.

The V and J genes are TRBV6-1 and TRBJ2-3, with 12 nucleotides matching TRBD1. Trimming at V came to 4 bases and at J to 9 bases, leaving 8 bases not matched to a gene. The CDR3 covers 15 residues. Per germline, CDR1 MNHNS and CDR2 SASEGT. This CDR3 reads CASSVGTGGWETQYF. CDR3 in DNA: TGTGCCAGCAGTGTGGGGACAGGGGGCTGGGAGACGCAGTATTTT.

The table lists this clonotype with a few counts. The CDR3 sequence: CATSIGYQPQHF. The CDR3 DNA reads as TGTGCCACCAGCATAGGTTATCAGCCCCAGCATTTT. This chain links TRBV15 with TRBJ1-5; D gene ambiguous. The V gene's germline CDR1 is LNHNV and CDR2 YYDKDF (reference sequence). Trimming took 4 bases from V and 5 from J, leaving 6 bases between them. This CDR3 has 12 amino acids.

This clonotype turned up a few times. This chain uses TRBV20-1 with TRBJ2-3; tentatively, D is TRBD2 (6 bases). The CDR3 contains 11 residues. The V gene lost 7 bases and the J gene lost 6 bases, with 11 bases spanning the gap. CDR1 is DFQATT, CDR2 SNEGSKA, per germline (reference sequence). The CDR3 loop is CSVRLADTQYF. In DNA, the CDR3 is TGCAGTGTCCGCCTAGCGGATACGCAGTATTTT.

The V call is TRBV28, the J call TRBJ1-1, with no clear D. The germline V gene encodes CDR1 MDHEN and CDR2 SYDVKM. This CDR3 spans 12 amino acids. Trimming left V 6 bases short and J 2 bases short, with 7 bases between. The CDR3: CASRVGNTEAFF. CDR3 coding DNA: TGTGCCAGCAGGGTCGGAAACACTGAAGCTTTCTTT.

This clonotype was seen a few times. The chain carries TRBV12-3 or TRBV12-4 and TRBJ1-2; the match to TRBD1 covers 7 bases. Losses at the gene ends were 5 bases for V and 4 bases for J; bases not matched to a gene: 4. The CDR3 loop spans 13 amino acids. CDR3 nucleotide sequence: TGTGCCAGCAGTACAGGGGCCGGCTATGGCTACACCTTC. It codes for CASSTGAGYGYTF.

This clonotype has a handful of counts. As DNA, the CDR3 is TGTGCCAGCAGTTACTTGGACAGCGACTATGGCTACACCTTC. Amino acid sequence: CASSYLDSDYGYTF. V usage is TRBV6-5 and J usage is TRBJ1-2; tentative D call: TRBD1 (6 bases). V lost 1 base and J lost 3, with 9 bases in between. CDR3 length: 14 amino acids. Germline V gene lookup returns CDR1 MNHEY and CDR2 SVGAGI.